Listed below are T cell receptor beta chains from one sample, sequenced in a study of T cells in Graves' hyperthyroidism and ophthalmopathy. Via MiXCR, TCRdb re-called the multiplex PCR reads, giving one row per CDR3 protein. The sample has fewer than 650,000 distinct CDR3 sequences, approximately 15% seen once. The sample consisted of blood. Receptors originate from a woman younger than 30 with Graves' ophthalmopathy. Each CDR3 is given with its conserved first and last residue. The order of the fields is D gene, J gene, V gene, clone size, CDR3 DNA, CDR3 protein. The D gene is left open where the match is weak. Clone sizes are given selectively: once, few, many, or a class where the clone is expanded.

D: NA
J: TRBJ2-3
V: TRBV28
size: NA
DNA: TGTGCCAGCAGTTTCGCGGGGAGCACAGATACGCAGTATTTT
CDR3: CASSFAGSTDTQYF

D: TRBD2
J: TRBJ2-1
V: TRBV27
size: many
DNA: TGTGCCAGCAGTTTGATACGTATTAGCGGGAGTCCCTACAATGAGCAGTTCTTC
CDR3: CASSLIRISGSPYNEQFF

D: NA
J: TRBJ2-2
V: TRBV27
size: few
DNA: TGTGCCAGCTGCGGGGCCGCTGGGACCGGGGAGCTGTTTTTT
CDR3: CASCGAAGTGELFF

D: TRBD1
J: TRBJ2-7
V: TRBV7-3
size: many
DNA: TGTGCCAGCAGCTTATATCCGACAGGGCCCTACGAGCAGTACTTC
CDR3: CASSLYPTGPYEQYF

D: TRBD2
J: TRBJ2-7
V: TRBV4-2
size: NA
DNA: TGTGCCAGCAGCCTACTTCCCGGGACTAGCGGGCCGACCTACGAGCAGTACTTC
CDR3: CASSLLPGTSGPTYEQYF

D: TRBD2
J: TRBJ2-3
V: TRBV12-3/TRBV12-4
size: many
DNA: TGTGCCAGCAGTTTCGGGCTAGCGGGGGGTATGCAGTATTTT
CDR3: CASSFGLAGGMQYF

D: TRBD2
J: TRBJ2-1
V: TRBV7-9
size: few
DNA: TGTGCCAGCAGCTTACGACGTAGCGGGAAGTCCTACAATGAGCAGTTCTTC
CDR3: CASSLRRSGKSYNEQFF

D: NA
J: TRBJ2-7
V: TRBV4-2
size: few
DNA: TGTGCCAGCAGCCAAGGGCAAGGCAGATCCTACGAGCAGTACTTC
CDR3: CASSQGQGRSYEQYF

D: TRBD1
J: TRBJ1-2
V: TRBV5-6
size: few
DNA: TGTGCCAGCAGCCCTACTTTGGCAGGGGGCCTAGGCTACACCTTC
CDR3: CASSPTLAGGLGYTF

D: NA
J: TRBJ2-5
V: TRBV4-1
size: NA
DNA: TGCGCCAGCAGCCAAGAAGGCTGGACGAGAGAGACCCAGTACTTC
CDR3: CASSQEGWTRETQYF

D: NA
J: TRBJ1-5
V: TRBV20-1
size: many
DNA: TGCAGTGCTAGCCGGGGTCAGCCCCAGCATTTT
CDR3: CSASRGQPQHF

D: NA
J: TRBJ2-3
V: TRBV7-2
size: many
DNA: TGTGCCAGCAGCTTAAGTTTAATGGTGAGGGATACGCAGTATTTT
CDR3: CASSLSLMVRDTQYF

D: TRBD2
J: TRBJ2-5
V: TRBV19
size: NA
DNA: TGTGCCAGTAGTATACCGGGGGGTGTGGAGACCCAGTACTTC
CDR3: CASSIPGGVETQYF

D: NA
J: TRBJ1-2
V: TRBV30
size: NA
DNA: TGTGCCTGGAAGGGGCATGGTGGCTACACCTTC
CDR3: CAWKGHGGYTF

D: NA
J: TRBJ2-3
V: TRBV7-8
size: many
DNA: TGTGCCAGCAGCTCCAACAGTCTGGATACGCAGTATTTT
CDR3: CASSSNSLDTQYF

D: TRBD2
J: TRBJ2-1
V: TRBV3-1
size: many
DNA: TGTGCCAGCAGTTACGGAGCGGGAGGGGTTTACAATGAGCAGTTCTTC
CDR3: CASSYGAGGVYNEQFF

D: TRBD2
J: TRBJ2-3
V: TRBV18
size: many
DNA: TGTGCCAGCTCACCACAGCGGGAGCCCACAGATACGCAGTATTTT
CDR3: CASSPQREPTDTQYF

D: TRBD1
J: TRBJ1-6
V: TRBV20-1
size: few
DNA: TGCAGTGCCGGGGGGACAGCTAATAATTCACCCCTCCACTTT
CDR3: CSAGGTANNSPLHF

D: NA
J: TRBJ1-1
V: TRBV20-1
size: NA
DNA: TGCAGTGCTAGCGGCAGGGCGAACACTGAAGCTTTCTTT
CDR3: CSASGRANTEAFF

D: TRBD1
J: TRBJ2-5
V: TRBV7-9
size: many
DNA: TGTGCCAGCAGCTTAACAGGGGGCTTTGAGACCCAGTACTTC
CDR3: CASSLTGGFETQYF

D: NA
J: TRBJ1-5
V: TRBV20-1
size: NA
DNA: TGCAGTGCTAGAGGCCAGATCAATCAGCCCCAGCATTTT
CDR3: CSARGQINQPQHF

D: TRBD1
J: TRBJ2-7
V: TRBV28
size: many
DNA: TGTGCCAGCAGTTTATGGGCTGGGACAGGGGAGTCCTACGAGCAGTACTTC
CDR3: CASSLWAGTGESYEQYF

D: NA
J: TRBJ2-1
V: TRBV20-1
size: few
DNA: TGCAGTGCTAGATCGGGAGTGGGGTACAATGAGCAGTTCTTC
CDR3: CSARSGVGYNEQFF

D: NA
J: TRBJ2-7
V: TRBV10-3
size: few
DNA: TGTGCCACCTCAGGCCCAAGCTCCTACGAGCAGTACTTC
CDR3: CATSGPSSYEQYF

D: TRBD2
J: TRBJ2-7
V: TRBV20-1
size: NA
DNA: TGCAGTGCTAGCCTACCAAAGGGGACTAGCGGGGCTATAAGCTCCTACGAGCAGTACTTC
CDR3: CSASLPKGTSGAISSYEQYF

D: NA
J: TRBJ2-7
V: TRBV2
size: many
DNA: TGTGCCAGCAGTGCGGGAAGGGCGTTGCTTAATGGGGAGCAGTACTTC
CDR3: CASSAGRALLNGEQYF

D: NA
J: TRBJ2-3
V: TRBV12-3/TRBV12-4
size: many
DNA: TGTGCCAGCAGTTTGGACTCGGGGGTCACAGATACGCAGTATTTT
CDR3: CASSLDSGVTDTQYF

D: TRBD1
J: TRBJ2-7
V: TRBV29-1
size: many
DNA: TGCAGCGTTGAAGCCAGGGACAGGGGTAGCTCCTACGAGCAGTACTTC
CDR3: CSVEARDRGSSYEQYF

D: NA
J: TRBJ2-7
V: TRBV6-2/TRBV6-3
size: many
DNA: TGTGCCAGCAGTTACTCGAGACGAGGGAACGAGCAGTACTTC
CDR3: CASSYSRRGNEQYF